This T cell receptor beta chain was sequenced during a study of vaccination and CD4 T cells after COVID-19. Across the whole study: Participants were vaccinated with two doses, given as either BNT162b2 or mRNA-1273 vaccine. Cellular stimulation was performed using overlapping spike peptides derived from SARS-CoV-2, HCoV-NL63, HCoV-OC43 and HCoV-229E.

As for this clonotype: Its antigen is unknown.

The assay that was used to sequence DNA from cultured CD4+ T cells was the Oncomine TCR Beta short-read assay. In TCRdb, the PCR reads were re-called with MiXCR into one record per CDR3 protein. This sample yields over 10,000 distinct CDR3 sequences, of which roughly 45% are seen a single time; roughly 8% belongs to the top ten. Treatment of the sample: 10-day PBMC culture with coronavirus spike peptide pools or control peptides (ViraFEST assay). Approximately 2 million PBMCs were grown per well alongside roughly 9 IU/ml IL-2 and 9.5 to 10 ug/ml peptide pools. V lost 4 bases and J 0 bases, leaving 13 bases between the germline ends. The length of the CDR3 is 15 residues. Per the germline V gene, CDR1 is SGHRS and CDR2 is YFSETQ.

Sample: CD4+ T cells from blood, cultured in vitro, taken after SARS-CoV-2 vaccination. V gene TRBV5-1 combines with J gene TRBJ2-5; tentative D call: TRBD1 (6 bases). This TCR was recovered from a human donor who had recovered from COVID-19. The CDR3 loop is CASSLQGRNQETQYF. CDR3 nucleotide sequence: TGCGCCAGCAGCCTACAGGGCAGAAACCAAGAGACCCAGTACTTC.